Sequencing of this T cell receptor beta chain was carried out in a study of T-cell reconstitution after alpha-beta-depleted transplantation in children. This clonotype was observed at least ten times. Its matching antigen is unknown. Whole-study findings and limits: The authors attributed T-cell counts and diversity one year after transplant mostly to newly produced T cells.

Unique molecular identifiers were used in preparing the TCRbeta library. TCRdb reprocessed the PCR reads with MiXCR, giving one entry per CDR3 protein. The sample comprises around 70,000 distinct CDR3 sequences, around 9.9% of which are singletons, and roughly 13% rests with the top ten. The TCR comes from a boy between 10 and 17 years old with acute myeloid leukemia, due to receive a stem cell transplant. The starting material was PBMCs, obtained before TCRalphabeta/CD19-depleted stem cell transplant.

CDR3 sequence reads: CASSRSGGPVDTQYF. The CDR3 bases are TGTGCCAGCAGCCGTAGCGGGGGGCCAGTAGATACGCAGTATTTT. The chain combines TRBV7-2 with TRBJ2-3; 10 positions agree with TRBD2. Germline V CDR1 and CDR2: SGHTA, FQGNSA. This CDR3 has 15 amino acids. Trimming cost V 5 bases and J 5 bases; bases outside gene matches: 7.